This T cell receptor (beta chain) came from a study of T-cell memory formation after mild COVID-19. Study-wide results and caveats: Clones contracting over day 15 to 85 were CD4/CD8 balanced, with later expanders leaning CD4+. The main location of contracting CD4+ clones was CM and EM, and that of contracting CD8+ clones was EMRA. Second-wave clones with a day 37 peak had unconfirmed SARS-CoV-2 specificity.

5'RACE with constant-segment primers yielded barcoded, UMI-tagged TCR alpha and TCR beta cDNA libraries. MiXCR, applied by TCRdb to the 5' RACE reads, yields one record per CDR3 protein. Of 250,000 to 300,000 distinct CDR3 sequences listed, under 20% are singletons. The V and J ends lost 0 bases and 2 bases respectively, with 7 bases between them. Germline CDR1 reads SGHRS; CDR2 reads YFSETQ. The CDR3 spans 14 residues. This clonotype was observed many times. Its antigen remains unknown. The TCR sequence derives from a man between 18 and 29 years old who had mild COVID-19 (a few samples of this study predate the infection). Cell type and time point are not known. The sequencing sample was made of PBMCs or a T cell subset sorted from them (not recorded which). V usage is TRBV5-1 and J usage is TRBJ2-3, with D hard to call. The CDR3 DNA follows: TGCGCCAGCAGCTTGGTACTCGACACAGATACGCAGTATTTT. It codes for CASSLVLDTDTQYF. Combining the CDR3 with reference TRBV5-1 and TRBJ2-3 gives the whole variable domain KAGVTQTPRYLIKTRGQQVTLSCSPISGHRSVSWYQQTPGQGLQFLFEYFSETQRNKGNFPGRFSGRQFSNSRSEMNVSTLELGDSALYLCASSLVLDTDTQYFGPGTRLTVL.